The T cell receptor (beta chain) described here comes from a study of tumor-infiltrating lymphocytes in oesophageal squamous cell carcinoma. Germline CDR1 and CDR2: SGHTA and FQGTGA. Trimming cost V 2 bases and J 3 bases, with 11 bases left between them. The CDR3 covers 14 residues. TCRdb passed the reads through MiXCR, listing each CDR3 protein once. The sample holds 11,000 or so distinct CDR3 sequences, more than 50% seen once. Sequences were obtained from blood. The rearrangement links TRBV7-3 to TRBJ2-7, with D tentatively TRBD2 (5 bases). The receptor comes from a female donor with esophageal squamous cell carcinoma. CDR3 sequence: CASSLREQLYEQYF. CDR3 DNA sequence: TGTGCCAGCAGCTTACGGGAACAGCTCTACGAGCAGTACTTC.